Below, one TCR beta chain is given with its context. The antigen remains unidentified. Data came from immunoSEQ multiplex PCR; TCRdb stores just in-frame clones and leaves some out. Counted here are around 79,000 clones, 50% to 70% occurring once; the ten biggest clones make up about half. This entry comes from a study of shared clonotypes between healthy human individuals. Points from the study as a whole: Represented diversity (both genetic and exposure-history) was limited by the small number of donors.

The CDR3 totals 13 residues. The V gene lost 4 bases and the J gene lost 7 bases, with 15 bases spanning the gap. The germline V gene has CDR1 SGHDT and CDR2 YYEEEE. Sequencing was performed on memory CD8+ T cells sorted from blood. Subset indicated: CD45RO+ cells pooled with CCR7-negative TemRA cells. This TCR was recovered from a man aged 30-40 years in good health. The rearrangement joins TRBV5-6 to TRBJ2-7; D is undetermined. For the CDR3, the DNA is TGTGCCAGCAGCGTGACACTCCCCGCGGAGCAGTACTTC. It codes for CASSVTLPAEQYF.